These T cell receptor beta chains were read from a single sample in a study of T cells in Graves' hyperthyroidism and ophthalmopathy. TCRdb redid the calling of the multiplex PCR reads with MiXCR, one entry per CDR3 protein. The sample holds hundreds of thousands of distinct CDR3 sequences, approximately 15% seen once. Sequenced material: blood. Receptor source: a woman aged 25 to 39 with Graves' hyperthyroidism. Each CDR3 is given with its conserved first and last residue. The D gene is left open where the match is weak. Not every row has a clone size; where given, it reads once, few, many or a size class.

cdr3_aa	cdr3_nt	d_call	clone_size	v_call	j_call
CSAETPTAGPSQYF	TGCAGTGCAGAGACACCGACCGCGGGACCCTCCCAGTACTTC	-	many	TRBV20-1	TRBJ2-5
CASTRAQRDTDTQYF	TGTGCCAGCACCCGAGCCCAGCGGGATACAGATACGCAGTATTTT	TRBD2	many	TRBV12-3/TRBV12-4	TRBJ2-3
CASSYSGAVGELFF	TGTGCCAGCAGTTACTCGGGAGCGGTCGGGGAGCTGTTTTTT	-	many	TRBV6-6	TRBJ2-2
CASSAPGLAAGTDTQYF	TGTGCCAGCAGCGCCCCGGGACTAGCGGCCGGCACAGATACGCAGTATTTT	TRBD2	many	TRBV7-9	TRBJ2-3
CASSRRQKIRDKKGNTEAFF	TGTGCCAGCAGTCGGAGACAAAAAATCCGGGACAAAAAGGGGAACACTGAAGCTTTCTTT	-	-	TRBV12-3/TRBV12-4	TRBJ1-1
CARNPDSAEAFF	TGTGCCAGAAACCCGGACAGTGCCGAAGCTTTCTTT	-	-	TRBV6-4	TRBJ1-1
CAGRGFKSQETQYF	TGTGCCGGCAGGGGATTTAAGAGCCAAGAGACCCAGTACTTC	-	-	TRBV28	TRBJ2-5
CSAPIAGVFNEQYF	TGCAGTGCCCCCATAGCGGGAGTGTTCAACGAGCAGTACTTC	TRBD2	many	TRBV20-1	TRBJ2-7
CATSDMWGQPQHF	TGTGCCACCAGTGATATGTGGGGGCAGCCCCAGCATTTT	-	few	TRBV24-1	TRBJ1-5
CASRPGTGTTEAFF	TGTGCCAGCAGGCCCGGGACAGGGACCACTGAAGCTTTCTTT	TRBD1	few	TRBV11-1	TRBJ1-1
CASSAASNQPQHF	TGTGCCAGCAGTGCGGCTAGCAATCAGCCCCAGCATTTT	-	-	TRBV6-1	TRBJ1-5
CSASEARSLGELFF	TGCAGTGCTAGTGAGGCCCGGAGTCTCGGGGAGCTGTTTTTT	-	-	TRBV20-1	TRBJ2-2
CSATPDGLDYEQYF	TGCAGTGCTACCCCGGACGGACTCGACTACGAGCAGTACTTC	-	few	TRBV20-1	TRBJ2-7
CTSIRTADYNEQFF	TGTACCAGCATTAGGACAGCCGACTACAATGAGCAGTTCTTC	-	many	TRBV2	TRBJ2-1
CATHLPRAGNYEQYF	TGTGCCACTCACCTACCGCGGGCGGGAAACTACGAGCAGTACTTC	-	many	TRBV28	TRBJ2-7
CASSLLDAGELFF	TGTGCCAGCAGCCTGCTTGACGCCGGGGAGCTGTTTTTT	-	many	TRBV12-3/TRBV12-4	TRBJ2-2
CASSPFGAAQETQYF	TGTGCCAGCAGTCCCTTTGGGGCAGCCCAAGAGACCCAGTACTTC	-	many	TRBV6-1	TRBJ2-5
CAISGKPGLAADNEQFF	TGTGCCATCAGTGGGAAACCCGGACTAGCGGCAGACAATGAGCAGTTCTTC	TRBD2	many	TRBV10-3	TRBJ2-1
CASSPPGGGETQYF	TGTGCCAGCTCACCCCCCGGGGGTGGAGAGACCCAGTACTTC	-	many	TRBV18	TRBJ2-5
CATSHPGRGYTF	TGTGCCACCAGTCACCCAGGCCGTGGCTACACCTTC	-	-	TRBV24-1	TRBJ1-2
CSAKDDRVNYGYTF	TGCAGCGCTAAAGATGACCGCGTCAACTATGGCTACACCTTC	-	many	TRBV29-1	TRBJ1-2
CASTPDRGTYEQYF	TGTGCCAGCACCCCGGACAGGGGAACCTACGAGCAGTACTTC	TRBD1	many	TRBV6-5	TRBJ2-7
CASSWGQVLYNEQFF	TGTGCCAGCAGTTGGGGACAGGTTTTATACAATGAGCAGTTCTTC	TRBD1	few	TRBV6-2/TRBV6-3	TRBJ2-1
CASTLLAGYNEQFF	TGTGCCAGCACTCTCTTAGCGGGTTACAATGAGCAGTTCTTC	TRBD2	many	TRBV6-2/TRBV6-3	TRBJ2-1
CASSSTGFGYTF	TGTGCCAGTAGTTCGACAGGGTTTGGCTACACCTTC	TRBD1	many	TRBV19	TRBJ1-2
CASTLSGLNTGELFF	TGTGCCAGCACCCTTAGCGGGCTGAACACCGGGGAGCTGTTTTTT	TRBD2	many	TRBV2	TRBJ2-2
CASSYGTGRDQPQHF	TGTGCCAGCAGTTACGGGACAGGGAGGGATCAGCCCCAGCATTTT	TRBD1	-	TRBV6-5	TRBJ1-5
CASSRYTGTVADTQYF	TGTGCCAGCAGCCGATATACAGGGACCGTGGCAGATACGCAGTATTTT	-	few	TRBV5-4	TRBJ2-3
CSAEIGVGYTF	TGCAGTGCCGAGATAGGGGTGGGCTACACCTTC	-	-	TRBV20-1	TRBJ1-2
CSVTKVTGSGELFF	TGCAGTGTTACAAAAGTTACAGGTTCCGGGGAGCTGTTTTTT	-	-	TRBV20-1	TRBJ2-2
CSVAGAPNTEAFF	TGCAGCGTTGCGGGGGCCCCGAACACTGAAGCTTTCTTT	-	few	TRBV29-1	TRBJ1-1
CASRAGTPNTGELFF	TGTGCCAGCAGAGCCGGGACACCGAACACCGGGGAGCTGTTTTTT	-	many	TRBV7-2	TRBJ2-2
CAWGSAGTSANTGELFF	TGTGCCTGGGGTTCAGCCGGGACTAGCGCGAACACCGGGGAGCTGTTTTTT	TRBD2	many	TRBV30	TRBJ2-2
CASSFADNEQFF	TGTGCCAGCAGTTTCGCGGACAATGAGCAGTTCTTC	-	many	TRBV12-3/TRBV12-4	TRBJ2-1
CATSRAATVDTEAFF	TGTGCCACCAGCAGAGCCGCGACAGTGGACACTGAAGCTTTCTTT	-	few	TRBV15	TRBJ1-1
CASSFVSGSDTGELFF	TGTGCCAGCAGCTTCGTGTCAGGGAGTGACACCGGGGAGCTGTTTTTT	-	-	TRBV5-4	TRBJ2-2
CASSLVGDTLAKNIQYF	TGTGCCAGCAGCTTAGTGGGGGACACACTAGCCAAAAACATTCAGTACTTC	-	many	TRBV7-2	TRBJ2-4
CASSLTPNRGGASNEQYF	TGTGCCAGCAGCTTAACCCCGAATAGGGGGGGCGCATCTAACGAGCAGTACTTC	-	-	TRBV11-2	TRBJ2-7
CASSLSRSYNEQFF	TGTGCCAGCAGCTTATCCCGATCCTACAATGAGCAGTTCTTC	-	-	TRBV7-3	TRBJ2-1
CASSSMEGGIAFF	TGTGCCAGCAGTTCAATGGAGGGGGGCATAGCTTTCTTT	-	many	TRBV12-3/TRBV12-4	TRBJ1-1
CASQAETNYGYTF	TGTGCCAGCCAGGCAGAAACTAACTATGGCTACACCTTC	-	few	TRBV2	TRBJ1-2
CATGFTERSNYGYTF	TGTGCCACTGGATTTACAGAGAGGTCTAACTATGGCTACACCTTC	-	many	TRBV19	TRBJ1-2
CASSDRDRLINEQFF	TGTGCCAGCAGCGACCGGGACAGACTAATCAATGAGCAGTTCTTC	TRBD1	once	TRBV7-6	TRBJ2-1
CASSQDSGREAFF	TGTGCCAGCAGCCAAGATAGCGGGCGTGAAGCTTTCTTT	-	-	TRBV4-2	TRBJ1-1
CATTQGVNTEAFF	TGTGCCACCACCCAGGGCGTGAACACTGAAGCTTTCTTT	-	-	TRBV10-3	TRBJ1-1
CASSIASNTGELFF	TGTGCCAGTAGTATAGCCTCGAACACCGGGGAGCTGTTTTTT	-	few	TRBV19	TRBJ2-2
CASRPGEGARHEQYF	TGTGCCAGCAGACCCGGGGAGGGGGCTAGACACGAGCAGTACTTC	-	many	TRBV6-1	TRBJ2-7
CASSRRLSYTDTQYF	TGTGCCAGCAGTAGAAGACTGTCATATACAGATACGCAGTATTTT	-	many	TRBV28	TRBJ2-3
CAINEQGQEQYF	TGTGCCATCAACGAACAGGGGCAGGAGCAGTACTTC	TRBD1	many	TRBV10-3	TRBJ2-7
CASSSTSLLGGDEQFF	TGTGCCAGCAGTTCTACGTCGCTACTAGGGGGTGATGAGCAGTTCTTC	-	few	TRBV7-9	TRBJ2-1
CASSYSISTGTDFEQYF	TGTGCCAGCAGTTACTCGATTAGTACAGGGACGGACTTCGAGCAGTACTTC	-	many	TRBV6-2/TRBV6-3	TRBJ2-7